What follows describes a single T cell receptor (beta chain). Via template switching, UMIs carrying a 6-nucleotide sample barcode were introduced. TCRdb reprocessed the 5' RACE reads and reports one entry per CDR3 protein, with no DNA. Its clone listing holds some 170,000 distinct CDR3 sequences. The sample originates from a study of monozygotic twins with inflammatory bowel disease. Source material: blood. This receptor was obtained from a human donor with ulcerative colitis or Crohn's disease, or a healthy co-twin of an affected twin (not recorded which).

CDR3: CSASDQAWRGTEAFF. The chain has TRBV20-1 and TRBJ1-1. The CDR3 sequence is 15 residues long. Per germline, CDR1 DFQATT and CDR2 SNEGSKA (reference sequence).